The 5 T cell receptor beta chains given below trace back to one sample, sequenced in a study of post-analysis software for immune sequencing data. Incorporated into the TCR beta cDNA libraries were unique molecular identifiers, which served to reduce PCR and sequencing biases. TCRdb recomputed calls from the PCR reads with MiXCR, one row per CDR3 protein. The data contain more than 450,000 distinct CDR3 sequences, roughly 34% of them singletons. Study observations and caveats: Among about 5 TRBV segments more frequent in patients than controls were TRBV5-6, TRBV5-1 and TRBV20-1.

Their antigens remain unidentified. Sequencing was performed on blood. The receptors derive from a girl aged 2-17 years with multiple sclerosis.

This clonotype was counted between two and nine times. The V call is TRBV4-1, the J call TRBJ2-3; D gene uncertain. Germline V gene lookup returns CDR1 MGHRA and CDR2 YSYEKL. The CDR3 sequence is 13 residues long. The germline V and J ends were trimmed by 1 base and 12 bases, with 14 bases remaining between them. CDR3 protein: CASSQVFGRVQYF. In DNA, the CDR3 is TGCGCCAGCAGCCAAGTTTTTGGCCGAGTCCAGTATTTT.

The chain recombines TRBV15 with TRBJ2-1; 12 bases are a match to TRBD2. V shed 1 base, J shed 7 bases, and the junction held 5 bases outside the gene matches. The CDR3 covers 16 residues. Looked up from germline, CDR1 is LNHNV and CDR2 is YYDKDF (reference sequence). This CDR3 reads CATSRGGTSGFNEQFF. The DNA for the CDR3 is TGTGCCACCAGCAGAGGAGGGACTAGCGGGTTTAATGAGCAGTTCTTC.

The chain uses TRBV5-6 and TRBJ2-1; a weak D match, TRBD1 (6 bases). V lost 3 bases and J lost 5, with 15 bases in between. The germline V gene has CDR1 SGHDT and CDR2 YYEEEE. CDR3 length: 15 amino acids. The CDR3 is CASSSGPTGNNEQFF. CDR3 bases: TGTGCCAGCAGCTCCGGGCCGACAGGAAACAATGAGCAGTTCTTC.

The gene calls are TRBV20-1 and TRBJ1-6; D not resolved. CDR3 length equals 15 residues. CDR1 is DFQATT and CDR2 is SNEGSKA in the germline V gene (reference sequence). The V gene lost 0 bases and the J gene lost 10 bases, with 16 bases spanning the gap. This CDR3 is CSAREDTGERSPLHF. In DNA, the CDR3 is TGCAGTGCTAGAGAAGACACTGGGGAGAGGTCACCCCTCCACTTT.

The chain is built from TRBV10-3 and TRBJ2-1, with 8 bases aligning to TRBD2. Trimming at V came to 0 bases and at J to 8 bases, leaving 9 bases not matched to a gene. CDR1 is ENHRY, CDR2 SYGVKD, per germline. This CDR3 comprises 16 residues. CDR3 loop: CAISESSLAGKDEQFF. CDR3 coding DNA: TGTGCCATCAGTGAGTCGTCGTTAGCGGGGAAAGATGAGCAGTTCTTC.